This record looks at one T cell receptor (beta chain) sequence and its context. Libraries were prepared by immunoSEQ multiplex PCR; TCRdb keeps only in-frame clonotypes and omits some of them. In the table there are about 220,000 clones, 75% to 90% of which are singletons. This specimen belongs to a study of blood T cell repertoires in COVID-19. Study in general: In each case, the material was cDNA or gDNA derived from T cells, B-cell-depleted T cells, or PBMCs.

Germline assignment: CDR1 LGHNA and CDR2 YNFKEQ. Trimming cost V 3 bases and J 2 bases, with 16 bases left between them. The CDR3 is made up of 16 amino acids. This sequence was found in a woman between 18 and 29 years old in a cohort exposed to, infected with or recovered from COVID-19 (not recorded which). The chain combines TRBV4-2 with TRBJ2-5; D might be TRBD2 (6 bases). Sequenced sample: PBMCs or T cells enriched from blood (not recorded which). In DNA form, the CDR3 reads TGTGCCAGCAGCCACGGGACTCTCGACGATCAAGAGACCCAGTACTTC. Translated: CASSHGTLDDQETQYF.